This T cell receptor beta chain stems from a study of early T cells in non-severe SARS-CoV-2 infection. About the study: Bulk RNA from unsorted whole blood was sequenced; chains were unpaired. Overall study findings and caveats: Matching results from VDJdb favored anti-spike CD8 responses, leaving private and CD4 specificities undetected.

Remarks on this clonotype: The antigen remains undetermined.

The protocol attached unique molecular identifiers to individual cDNA molecules. One entry per CDR3 protein results from TCRdb running MiXCR on the 5' RACE reads. This table has more than 45,000 distinct CDR3 sequences, under 15% appearing once. V lost 2 bases and J 1 base, leaving 10 bases between the germline ends. The CDR3 runs 15 residues. Germline V gene data show CDR1 as SGHTA and CDR2 as FQGNSA. This TCR derives from an adult who was a healthcare worker with PCR-confirmed SARS-CoV-2 infection or an uninfected control (not recorded which). Sequences were obtained from whole blood. V is TRBV7-2 and J is TRBJ2-3; D is perhaps TRBD2 (6 bases). As DNA, the CDR3 is TGTGCCAGCAGCTTATCGACGGGGGGCACAGATACGCAGTATTTT. Translating it yields CASSLSTGGTDTQYF.